This T cell receptor (beta chain) was observed in a study of cytomegalovirus exposure and HLA in healthy donors. PCR used 60 Vbeta primers and 13 Jbeta primers. Data came from immunoSEQ multiplex PCR; TCRdb stores just in-frame clones and leaves some out. The top ten clones hold 0.25% to 0.3% of a sample with roughly 180,000 clones, 84% of them seen once. In this sample, this clone turned up once. The germline V gene has CDR1 MNHNY and CDR2 SVGAGI (reference sequence). This CDR3 is built from 15 residues. V trimming: 5 bases; J trimming: 4 bases; junction bases outside the gene matches: 11. Material: PBMCs. The sequence was collected from a boy aged 10-17 years in good health and CMV-seronegative. V and J are TRBV6-6 and TRBJ2-7; 7 bases fit TRBD2. The CDR3 coding sequence is TGTGCCAGCAGTCACGGGACTAACTACCAGTACGAGCAGTACTTC. Translated, it gives CASSHGTNYQYEQYF.